Each of the 29 T cell receptor beta chains below was sequenced from the same sample in a study of cytomegalovirus exposure and HLA in healthy donors. Profiled with immunoSEQ multiplex PCR; TCRdb holds only in-frame clones, not every one. The table records roughly 150,000 clones, about 87% of them present only once. The material sequenced was PBMCs. These receptors were taken from a man in his late teens or twenties in good health and CMV-seropositive.

The rearrangement uses TRBV4-1 and TRBJ2-3, with 14 bases that match TRBD2. V gave up 3 bases and J gave up 7 bases; unmatched junction bases: 9. Germline CDR1 is MGHRA and CDR2 is YSYEKL. The CDR3 sequence is 17 residues long. The CDR3 sequence is CASSQDRLAGGTNTQYF. CDR3 sequence (DNA): TGCGCCAGCAGCCAGGATAGACTAGCGGGAGGGACCAATACGCAGTATTTT.

In DNA form, the CDR3 reads TGTGCCAGCAGTTTCCCTCAGGGGACTGAAGCTTTCTTT. Its protein product is CASSFPQGTEAFF. V is TRBV28 and J is TRBJ1-1, with D possibly being TRBD1 (6 bases). In germline, CDR1 is MDHEN, CDR2 SYDVKM. The CDR3 extends over 13 amino acids. The V and J ends lost 3 bases and 5 bases respectively, with 10 bases between them.

This clone has a single count. This chain uses TRBV9 with TRBJ2-3; 11 bases align to TRBD2. Germline assignment: CDR1 SGDLS and CDR2 YYNGEE. V was clipped by 3 bases and J by 1 base; unmatched bases: 4. The CDR3 runs 16 residues. The CDR3 region has the DNA TGTGCCAGCAGCGCAGAACTAGCGGGGGGCACAGATACGCAGTATTTT. It yields the protein CASSAELAGGTDTQYF.

The V and J genes are TRBV7-6 and TRBJ2-3; 9 positions agree with TRBD2. Germline-derived CDR1 and CDR2 are SGHVS and FNYEAQ. The ends lost 3 bases at V and 0 bases at J; junction bases unmatched: 4. This CDR3 is built from 16 residues. The CDR3 sequence: CASSFLAGESTDTQYF. Written as DNA, the CDR3 is TGTGCCAGCAGCTTTTTAGCGGGAGAGAGCACAGATACGCAGTATTTT. Full variable domain (rest looked up from reference TRBV7-6 and TRBJ2-3): GAGVSQSPRYKVTKRGQDVALRCDPISGHVSLYWYRQALGQGPEFLTYFNYEAQQDKSGLPNDRFSAERPEGSISTLTIQRTEQRDSAMYRCASSFLAGESTDTQYFGPGTRLTVL.

This chain joins TRBV9 and TRBJ2-6; a possible D gene is TRBD2 (6 bases). The V gene lost 6 bases and the J gene lost 2 bases, with 12 bases spanning the gap. The CDR3 extends over 15 amino acids. Germline V gene data show CDR1 as SGDLS and CDR2 as YYNGEE. CDR3 DNA sequence: TGTGCCAGCACCCCCGCGGGGACTGGGGCCAACGTCCTGACTTTC. Protein: CASTPAGTGANVLTF.

The rearrangement uses TRBV7-6 and TRBJ2-7; D is possibly TRBD1 (7 bases). This CDR3 is 14 amino acids long. Trimming took 5 bases from V and 4 from J, leaving 15 bases between them. The germline gives CDR1 SGHVS, CDR2 FNYEAQ. The CDR3 nucleotides are TGTGCCAGCAGCAGGGGGCAGGGGGGTTACGAGCAGTACTTC. It yields the protein CASSRGQGGYEQYF. Drawing the rest from reference TRBV7-6 and TRBJ2-7, the complete variable domain is GAGVSQSPRYKVTKRGQDVALRCDPISGHVSLYWYRQALGQGPEFLTYFNYEAQQDKSGLPNDRFSAERPEGSISTLTIQRTEQRDSAMYRCASSRGQGGYEQYFGPGTRLTVT.

V is TRBV6-5 and J is TRBJ2-1, with 8 bases that match TRBD1. J lost 7 bases, V lost 7 bases, and 12 bases had no gene match. CDR3 length: 15 residues. Per germline, CDR1 MNHEY and CDR2 SVGAGI. The CDR3 spells CASKSGTGGLNEQFF. CDR3 in DNA: TGTGCCAGCAAATCCGGGACAGGTGGATTGAATGAGCAGTTCTTC.

V and J are TRBV7-9 and TRBJ2-7; 7 bases are shared with TRBD1. V lost 5 bases and J lost 3; bases outside the gene matches: 10. Germline CDR1 reads SEHNR; CDR2 reads FQNEAQ (reference sequence). This CDR3 contains 15 residues. For the CDR3, the DNA is TGTGCCAGCAGCCACAGGGACAGCCCTAACTACGAGCAGTACTTC. The encoded protein is CASSHRDSPNYEQYF.

J is TRBJ1-5 and V is TRBV5-8, with TRBD1 matching over 7 bases. Trimming cost V 8 bases and J 1 base; bases outside gene matches: 9. The CDR3 runs to 15 residues. Germline V gene data show CDR1 as SGHTS and CDR2 as YDEGEE. CDR3 in DNA: TGTGCCAGTCTTATAGGGGGCTTGAGCAATCAGCCCCAGCATTTT. Residues: CASLIGGLSNQPQHF.

The CDR3 DNA reads TGTGCCAGCAGTCCCAACATCTACGAGCAGTACTTC. Residues: CASSPNIYEQYF. The genes are TRBV6-1 and TRBJ2-7; D remains ambiguous. The V end was cut by 5 bases, the J end by 3 bases, with 8 bases between. The germline V gene encodes CDR1 MNHNS and CDR2 SASEGT. The CDR3 totals 12 residues.

The chain combines TRBV5-6 with TRBJ1-2; 9 nucleotides match TRBD1. With 2 bases clipped from V and 3 bases from J, the junction kept 2 bases outside the gene matches. Germline CDR1 SGHDT, CDR2 YYEEEE. This CDR3 has 14 residues. The DNA for the CDR3 is TGTGCCAGCAGCTTAGACAGGGGGGACTATGGCTACACCTTC. Translation gives CASSLDRGDYGYTF.

The chain couples TRBV5-1 to TRBJ1-1; a weak D match, TRBD1 (5 bases). Germline lookup yields CDR1 SGHRS and CDR2 YFSETQ. CDR3 length: 14 amino acids. Trimming stripped 4 bases from V and 3 bases from J, with 13 bases between. The CDR3 bases are TGCGCCAGCAGCAATCAGGGTTTTGACACTGAAGCTTTCTTT. This sequence encodes CASSNQGFDTEAFF.

This clone was picked up one time. The V call is TRBV27, the J call TRBJ2-7; TRBD2 matches at 11 bases. CDR1 is MNHEY and CDR2 is SMNVEV in the germline V gene (reference sequence). The CDR3 extends over 18 amino acids. J was trimmed by 3 bases and V by 5 bases; bases with no gene match: 15. As DNA, the CDR3 is TGTGCCAGCAGTCCGACTATAGCGGGAGGGCCTTTTATCTACGAGCAGTACTTC. Translation: CASSPTIAGGPFIYEQYF.

This clone has just one count. The gene calls are TRBV5-1 and TRBJ2-5, with 10 bases lining up with TRBD1. With 0 bases clipped from V and 4 bases from J, the junction kept 9 bases outside the gene matches. Germline CDR1 and CDR2: SGHRS and YFSETQ. The CDR3 runs 17 residues. This CDR3 is CASSLDPVGQGRETQYF. The DNA for the CDR3 is TGCGCCAGCAGCTTGGACCCCGTGGGACAGGGGAGAGAGACCCAGTACTTC.

The chain couples TRBV25-1 to TRBJ2-7; D might be TRBD2 (7 bases). This CDR3 has 15 residues. CDR1 and CDR2 (germline): MGHDK, SYGVNS. V was pared by 0 bases and J by 7 bases, with 16 bases between. The CDR3 DNA is TGTGCCAGCAGTGAATATTTCGGGGGGCCTAAAGAGCAGTACTTC. Translating it yields CASSEYFGGPKEQYF.

This rearrangement joins TRBV5-6 to TRBJ1-3, with D unresolved. Germline V gene sequence: CDR1 SGHDT, CDR2 YYEEEE. The length of the CDR3 is 15 residues. Between the trimmed V and J ends, which lost 2 bases and 2 bases, there was a span of 11 bases. The CDR3: CASSFWRPAGNTIYF. The CDR3 DNA sequence: TGTGCCAGCAGCTTCTGGCGGCCGGCTGGAAACACCATATATTTT.

This sequence joins TRBV15 and TRBJ2-5; D possibly corresponds to TRBD1 (6 bases). Germline V gene data show CDR1 as LNHNV and CDR2 as YYDKDF (reference sequence). The CDR3 totals 16 residues. Trimming took 0 bases from V and 1 from J, leaving 12 bases between them. CDR3 region: CATSRDLQGSQETQYF. The CDR3 DNA is TGTGCCACCAGCAGAGACCTCCAGGGGTCCCAAGAGACCCAGTACTTC.

The V gene is TRBV5-1, the J gene TRBJ1-2; the D is unclear. Germline-derived CDR1 and CDR2 are SGHRS and YFSETQ. The V and J ends lost 6 bases and 1 base respectively, with 10 bases between them. The CDR3 runs to 13 residues. CDR3 nucleotide sequence: TGCGCCAGCACGGGAGACAATAACTATGGCTACACCTTC. Protein product: CASTGDNNYGYTF.

V is TRBV21-1 and J is TRBJ2-7; the D call of TRBD2 is as the table states it, not checked on the DNA. TRBV21-1 is tagged as a pseudogene. CDR3 size: 16 residues. Here the CDR3 DNA reads TGTGCCAGCACTCTTAGCGAGCGGGGGGGCTCCTACGAGCAGTACTTC. Translating gives CASTLSERGGSYEQYF.

The chain is built from TRBV11-3 and TRBJ2-7; 10 bases are shared with TRBD1. CDR1 and CDR2 from the germline V gene are SGHNT and YENEEA. The CDR3 sequence is 16 residues long. V shed 3 bases, J shed 5 bases, and the junction held 10 bases outside the gene matches. CDR3 nucleotides: TGTGCCAGCAGCTTGAGACCCAAGGACAGGGGGGACGAGCAGTACTTC. Encoded protein: CASSLRPKDRGDEQYF.

This chain connects TRBV7-2 to TRBJ2-7; TRBD2 aligns across 10 bases. This CDR3 region has 14 residues. Germline V gene lookup returns CDR1 SGHTA and CDR2 FQGNSA. V was clipped by 3 bases and J by 6 bases; unmatched bases: 5. The CDR3 DNA reads as TGTGCCAGCAGCTTGCTAGCGGGAGCAAGCGAGCAGTACTTC. Its translation is CASSLLAGASEQYF.

A few counts support this clone. The rearrangement links TRBV5-6 to TRBJ2-4; 9 positions match TRBD1. The CDR3 totals 16 residues. Germline CDR1 SGHDT, CDR2 YYEEEE. After removal of 2 bases from V and 4 bases from J, the junction contained 7 bases not matched to a gene. The CDR3 reads CASSFLTGTGKNIQYF. Written as DNA, the CDR3 is TGTGCCAGCAGCTTTCTTACCGGGACAGGGAAAAACATTCAGTACTTC.

The rearrangement joins TRBV11-2 to TRBJ2-7, with 7 bases matching TRBD1. The germline V gene has CDR1 SGHAT and CDR2 FQNNGV. The CDR3 covers 17 residues. V shed 1 base and J 3 bases; nucleotides not matched to a gene: 12. CDR3 loop: CASSLVAATGFGYEQYF. DNA of the CDR3: TGTGCCAGCAGCTTAGTAGCCGCGACAGGGTTTGGCTACGAGCAGTACTTC.

This chain links TRBV5-6 with TRBJ2-7; 7 bases fit TRBD1. The ends lost 0 bases at V and 5 bases at J; junction bases unmatched: 5. This CDR3 comprises 14 residues. From germline, CDR1 is SGHDT and CDR2 YYEEEE. CDR3: CASSLAGRGNEQYF. The CDR3 region has the DNA TGTGCCAGCAGCTTGGCTGGCAGGGGGAACGAGCAGTACTTC.

The CDR3 nucleotides are TGTGCCAGCAGTTCCTCCGGGACAGCCTATGGCTACACCTTC. Residues: CASSSSGTAYGYTF. The chain is built from TRBV27 and TRBJ1-2; 7 bases align to TRBD1. CDR1 is MNHEY and CDR2 is SMNVEV in the germline V gene (reference sequence). V was clipped by 4 bases and J by 4 bases; unmatched bases: 6. The CDR3 contains 14 residues.

This chain uses TRBV19 with TRBJ2-1, with D possibly TRBD1 on 5 matching bases. With 1 base removed from V and 5 bases from J, the gap between germline ends came to 6 bases. Germline CDR1 LNHDA, CDR2 SQIVND (reference sequence). The CDR3 totals 13 residues. CDR3 DNA sequence: TGTGCCAGTAGTATAGGACAGAACAATGAGCAGTTCTTC. Translating gives CASSIGQNNEQFF.

The chain joins TRBV30 to TRBJ1-5; the match to TRBD1 covers 8 bases. The CDR3 totals 19 residues. J gave up 0 bases and V 5 bases, and 18 bases lay outside the gene matches. The germline V gene encodes CDR1 GTSNPN and CDR2 SVGIG (reference sequence). The chain's CDR3 is CAWDKPGQAHGISNQPQHF. The DNA of the CDR3 is TGTGCCTGGGACAAACCGGGACAGGCCCACGGGATTAGCAATCAGCCCCAGCATTTT.

The chain is built from TRBV9 and TRBJ1-4; 7 nucleotides align to TRBD1. Germline CDR1 is SGDLS and CDR2 is YYNGEE. The CDR3 length is 15 residues. Trimming at V came to 1 base and at J to 3 bases, leaving 3 bases not matched to a gene. This CDR3 reads CASSVSGQPNEKLFF. CDR3 nucleotides: TGTGCCAGCAGCGTATCGGGACAGCCTAATGAAAAACTGTTTTTT. Drawing the rest from reference TRBV9 and TRBJ1-4, the complete variable domain is DSGVTQTPKHLITATGQRVTLRCSPRSGDLSVYWYQQSLDQGLQFLIQYYNGEERAKGNILERFSAQQFPDLHSELNLSSLELGDSALYFCASSVSGQPNEKLFFGSGTQLSVL.

V and J are TRBV29-1 and TRBJ1-2; D gene uncertain. In germline, CDR1 is SQVTM, CDR2 ANQGSEA. Trimming took 8 bases from V and 2 from J, leaving 9 bases between them. CDR3 length equals 11 residues. The CDR3 reads CSMSGNYGYTF. In DNA, the CDR3 is TGCAGCATGTCAGGAAACTATGGCTACACCTTC.